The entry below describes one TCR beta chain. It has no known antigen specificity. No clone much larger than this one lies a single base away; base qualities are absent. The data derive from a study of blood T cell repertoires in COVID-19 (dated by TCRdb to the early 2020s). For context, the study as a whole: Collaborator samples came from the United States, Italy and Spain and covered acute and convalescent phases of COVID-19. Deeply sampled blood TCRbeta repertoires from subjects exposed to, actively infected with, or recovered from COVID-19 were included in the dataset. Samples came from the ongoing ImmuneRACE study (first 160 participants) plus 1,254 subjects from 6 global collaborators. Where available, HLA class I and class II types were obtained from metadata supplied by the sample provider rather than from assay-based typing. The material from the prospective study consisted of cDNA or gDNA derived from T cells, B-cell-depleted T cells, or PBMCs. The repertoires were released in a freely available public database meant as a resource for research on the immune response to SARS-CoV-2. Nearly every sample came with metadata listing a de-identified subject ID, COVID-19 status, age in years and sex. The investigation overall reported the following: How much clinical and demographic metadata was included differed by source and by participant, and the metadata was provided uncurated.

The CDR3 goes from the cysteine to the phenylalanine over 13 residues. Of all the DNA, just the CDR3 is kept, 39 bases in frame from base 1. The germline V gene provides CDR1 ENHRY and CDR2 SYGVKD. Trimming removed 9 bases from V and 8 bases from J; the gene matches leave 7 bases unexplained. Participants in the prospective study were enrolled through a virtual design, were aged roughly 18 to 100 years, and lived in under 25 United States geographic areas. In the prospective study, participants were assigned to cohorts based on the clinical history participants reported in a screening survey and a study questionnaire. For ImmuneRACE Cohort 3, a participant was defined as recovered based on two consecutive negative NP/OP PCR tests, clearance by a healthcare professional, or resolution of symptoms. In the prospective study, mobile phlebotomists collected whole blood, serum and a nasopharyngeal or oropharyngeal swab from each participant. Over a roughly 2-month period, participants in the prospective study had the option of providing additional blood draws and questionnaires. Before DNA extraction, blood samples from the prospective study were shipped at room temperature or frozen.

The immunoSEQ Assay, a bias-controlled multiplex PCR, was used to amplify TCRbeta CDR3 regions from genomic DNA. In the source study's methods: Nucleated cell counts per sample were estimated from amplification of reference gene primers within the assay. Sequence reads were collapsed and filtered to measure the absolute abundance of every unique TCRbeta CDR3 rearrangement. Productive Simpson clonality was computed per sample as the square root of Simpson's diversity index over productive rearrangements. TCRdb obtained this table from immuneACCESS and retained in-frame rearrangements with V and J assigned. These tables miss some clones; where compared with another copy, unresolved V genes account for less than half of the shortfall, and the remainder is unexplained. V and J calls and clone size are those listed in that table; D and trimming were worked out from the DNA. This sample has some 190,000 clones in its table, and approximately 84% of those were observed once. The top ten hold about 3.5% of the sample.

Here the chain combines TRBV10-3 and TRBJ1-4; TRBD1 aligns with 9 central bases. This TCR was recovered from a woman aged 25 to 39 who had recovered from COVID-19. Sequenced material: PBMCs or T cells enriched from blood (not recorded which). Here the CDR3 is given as CAIQGAPKEKLFF. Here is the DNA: TGTGCCATACAGGGGGCCCCGAAGGAAAAACTGTTTTTT.